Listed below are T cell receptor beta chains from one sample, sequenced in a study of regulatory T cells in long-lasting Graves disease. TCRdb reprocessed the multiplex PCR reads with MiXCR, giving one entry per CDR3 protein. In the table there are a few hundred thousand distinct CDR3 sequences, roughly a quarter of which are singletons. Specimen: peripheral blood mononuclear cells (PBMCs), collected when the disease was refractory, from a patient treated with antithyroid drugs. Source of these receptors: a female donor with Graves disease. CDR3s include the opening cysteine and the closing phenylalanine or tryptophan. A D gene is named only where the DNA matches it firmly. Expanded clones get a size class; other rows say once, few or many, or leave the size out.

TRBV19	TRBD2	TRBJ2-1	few	TGTGCCAGTAGGGGCCTCGGCGGGGGGAACCACAATGAGCAGTTCTTC	CASRGLGGGNHNEQFF
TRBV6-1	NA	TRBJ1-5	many	TGTGCCAGCAGGCCTATAACGGGGAGTCTAAGCAATCAGCCCCAGCATTTT	CASRPITGSLSNQPQHF
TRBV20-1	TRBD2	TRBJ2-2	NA	TGCAGTGCTAGAAGCTCTAGCGGGTACACCGGGGAGCTGTTTTTT	CSARSSSGYTGELFF
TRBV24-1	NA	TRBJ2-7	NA	TGTGCCACCAGTGGCCTACAGGTAACCCACGAGCAGTACTTC	CATSGLQVTHEQYF
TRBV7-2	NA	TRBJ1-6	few	TGTGCCAGCAGCTCACAGGCGGGGACTAATTCACCCCTCCACTTT	CASSSQAGTNSPLHF
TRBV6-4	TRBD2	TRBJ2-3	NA	TGTGCCAGCAGCGCTAGCGGGAGGGGATTCACAGATACGCAGTATTTT	CASSASGRGFTDTQYF
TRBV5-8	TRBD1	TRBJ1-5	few	TGTGCCAGCAGCTCCGGACAGGACCAGCCCCAGCATTTT	CASSSGQDQPQHF
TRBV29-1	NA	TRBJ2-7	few	TGCAGCGTTGCTCTCGCAGGGGAACACGAGCAGTACTTC	CSVALAGEHEQYF
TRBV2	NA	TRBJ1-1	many	TGTGCCAGCAGCCCGACACCGTCGAACACTGAAGCTTTCTTT	CASSPTPSNTEAFF
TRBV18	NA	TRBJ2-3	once	TGTGCCAGCTCACCACCGAACAGGGCTAGCACAGATACGCAGTATTTT	CASSPPNRASTDTQYF
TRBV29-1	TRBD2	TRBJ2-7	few	TGCAGCGTTGGGGGGGGTTCGGGCTCCTACGAGCAGTACTTC	CSVGGGSGSYEQYF
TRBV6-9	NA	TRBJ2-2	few	TGTGCCAGCAGTTATATGCTTGGGACCGGGGAGCTGTTTTTT	CASSYMLGTGELFF
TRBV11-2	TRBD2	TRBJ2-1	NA	TGTGCCAGCAGCTCACTAGCGGGAGCGTACAATGAGCAGTTCTTC	CASSSLAGAYNEQFF
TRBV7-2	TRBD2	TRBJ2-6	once	TGTGCCAGCAGCTTCCGACTAGCGGGAGCTGGGGCCAACGTCCTGACTTTC	CASSFRLAGAGANVLTF
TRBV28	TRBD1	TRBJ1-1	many	TGTGCCAGCAGCACTTGGAGACAGGGAGGCACTGAAGCTTTCTTT	CASSTWRQGGTEAFF
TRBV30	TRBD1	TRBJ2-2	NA	TGTGCCTGGAGTAACCGCAGGGGGCGAACCGGGGAGCTGTTTTTT	CAWSNRRGRTGELFF
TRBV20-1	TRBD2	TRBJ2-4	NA	TGCAGTGCTAGAGACCTAGGGAGCGGGAGGACGAGAGTCGGCATTCAGTACTTC	CSARDLGSGRTRVGIQYF